A selection of T cell receptor beta chains follows, all from one sample in a study of blood T cell repertoires in COVID-19. The data were produced by immunoSEQ multiplex PCR, yet TCRdb's version contains in-frame clones alone and is incomplete. Of hundreds of thousands of clones listed, about nine tenths were seen once; the top ten hold 6.5%. The sample consisted of peripheral blood. The receptors come from a man between 60 and 70 years old who had recovered from COVID-19. Each CDR3 is given with its conserved first and last residue. D genes are given only for firm matches. Expanded clones get a size class; other rows say once, few or many, or leave the size out.

J gene: TRBJ2-1; clone size: .; D gene: TRBD1; V gene: TRBV19; CDR3 protein: CASSPPRTGGGNEQFF; CDR3 DNA: TGTGCCAGTAGTCCACCCCGGACAGGGGGGGGCAATGAGCAGTTCTTC
J gene: TRBJ2-6; clone size: .; D gene: .; V gene: TRBV6-5; CDR3 protein: CASSYSSSGANVLTF; CDR3 DNA: TGTGCCAGCAGTTACTCCTCCTCTGGGGCCAACGTCCTGACTTTC
J gene: TRBJ1-3; clone size: .; D gene: .; V gene: TRBV7-6; CDR3 protein: CASSLELGVNTIYF; CDR3 DNA: TGTGCCAGCAGCTTAGAATTGGGCGTGAACACCATATATTTT
J gene: TRBJ2-1; clone size: once; D gene: .; V gene: TRBV12-5; CDR3 protein: CASGYGTFYNEQFF; CDR3 DNA: TGTGCTAGTGGTTACGGGACATTTTACAATGAGCAGTTCTTC
J gene: TRBJ1-2; clone size: .; D gene: TRBD1; V gene: TRBV7-9; CDR3 protein: CASSADAYRGLHYGYTF; CDR3 DNA: TGTGCCAGCAGCGCGGACGCCTACAGGGGGCTGCACTATGGCTACACCTTC
J gene: TRBJ2-7; clone size: .; D gene: .; V gene: TRBV7-9; CDR3 protein: CASSLESREQYF; CDR3 DNA: TGTGCCAGCAGCTTAGAGTCGCGAGAGCAGTACTTC
J gene: TRBJ2-1; clone size: once; D gene: .; V gene: TRBV10-2; CDR3 protein: CASGKRGIGGGGYNEQFF; CDR3 DNA: TGCGCCAGCGGGAAGAGGGGAATAGGGGGGGGCGGCTACAATGAGCAGTTCTTC
J gene: TRBJ2-5; clone size: .; D gene: TRBD2; V gene: TRBV9; CDR3 protein: CASKPGLAGKETQYF; CDR3 DNA: TGTGCCAGCAAGCCGGGACTAGCGGGGAAAGAGACCCAGTACTTC
J gene: TRBJ1-1; clone size: .; D gene: .; V gene: TRBV12-5; CDR3 protein: CASGLVPGNTEAFF; CDR3 DNA: TGTGCTAGTGGTTTGGTACCAGGGAACACTGAAGCTTTCTTT
J gene: TRBJ1-2; clone size: .; D gene: TRBD1; V gene: TRBV5-4; CDR3 protein: CASSRARQGIYGYTF; CDR3 DNA: TGTGCCAGCAGTCGCGCCCGACAGGGGATCTATGGCTACACCTTC
J gene: TRBJ2-3; clone size: .; D gene: TRBD1; V gene: TRBV30; CDR3 protein: CAWVSGQGPDTQYF; CDR3 DNA: TGTGCCTGGGTGTCAGGACAGGGGCCAGATACGCAGTATTTT
J gene: TRBJ1-5; clone size: .; D gene: TRBD1; V gene: TRBV19; CDR3 protein: CASKADRAQPQHF; CDR3 DNA: TGTGCCAGTAAAGCGGACAGGGCTCAGCCCCAGCATTTT
J gene: TRBJ2-1; clone size: .; D gene: .; V gene: TRBV12-2; CDR3 protein: CASRLVNLASPYNEQFF; CDR3 DNA: TGTGCAAGTCGCTTAGTGAATCTAGCGTCCCCTTACAATGAGCAGTTCTTC
J gene: TRBJ2-7; clone size: .; D gene: .; V gene: TRBV30; CDR3 protein: CAWEVIQEGEQYF; CDR3 DNA: TGTGCCTGGGAAGTGATTCAGGAAGGCGAGCAGTACTTC
J gene: TRBJ2-6; clone size: .; D gene: .; V gene: TRBV29-1; CDR3 protein: CSVYISGANVLTF; CDR3 DNA: TGCAGCGTATATATCTCTGGGGCCAACGTCCTGACTTTC
J gene: TRBJ2-3; clone size: .; D gene: .; V gene: TRBV18; CDR3 protein: CASSPKPLLRGDSADTQYF; CDR3 DNA: TGTGCCAGCTCACCGAAACCACTATTAAGGGGCGACTCGGCAGATACGCAGTATTTT
J gene: TRBJ1-1; clone size: .; D gene: .; V gene: TRBV4-1; CDR3 protein: CASSHGDGTEAFF; CDR3 DNA: TGCGCCAGCAGCCACGGGGATGGCACTGAAGCTTTCTTT
J gene: TRBJ2-7; clone size: .; D gene: .; V gene: TRBV19; CDR3 protein: CASSIVQVDQGRKGYEQYF; CDR3 DNA: TGTGCCAGTAGTATAGTGCAGGTGGATCAGGGGCGAAAAGGCTACGAGCAGTACTTC
J gene: TRBJ1-3; clone size: .; D gene: .; V gene: TRBV29-1; CDR3 protein: CSVVQDSGNTIYF; CDR3 DNA: TGCAGCGTTGTACAGGATTCTGGAAACACCATATATTTT
J gene: TRBJ1-2; clone size: .; D gene: .; V gene: TRBV15; CDR3 protein: CATSRDQNVNYGYTF; CDR3 DNA: TGTGCCACCAGCAGAGATCAGAACGTTAACTATGGCTACACCTTC
J gene: TRBJ1-2; clone size: .; D gene: .; V gene: TRBV30; CDR3 protein: CAWSFYTGMRNYGYTF; CDR3 DNA: TGTGCCTGGAGTTTTTACACGGGGATGCGGAACTATGGCTACACCTTC
J gene: TRBJ2-7; clone size: .; D gene: TRBD2; V gene: TRBV7-8; CDR3 protein: CASSLAPGLAGGPYKYF; CDR3 DNA: TGTGCCAGCAGCTTAGCTCCCGGACTAGCGGGGGGGCCATATAAGTACTTC